The TCR beta chain under discussion was sequenced for a study of T cell responses to AZD1222 COVID-19 vaccine. Trimming at V came to 5 bases and at J to 3 bases, leaving 9 bases not matched to a gene. The CDR3 contains 18 residues. CDR1 and CDR2 from the germline V gene are SGHAT and FQNNGV. Using immunoSEQ multiplex PCR, the repertoire was profiled, and TCRdb retains in-frame clones only, with some absent. The sample contains about 99,000 clones, 90% to 95% of which appear only once. The source was peripheral blood, collected on day 0 of AZD1222 vaccination. The clonotype was recovered from an adult in good health. The chain employs TRBV11-2 and TRBJ2-6; 11 bases align to TRBD1. The CDR3 spells CASSRDRGIGGGANVLTF. The CDR3, as DNA: TGTGCCAGCAGCCGGGACAGGGGGATCGGAGGTGGGGCCAACGTCCTGACTTTC. The full variable domain, completed using reference TRBV11-2 and TRBJ2-6, is EAGVAQSPRYKIIEKRQSVAFWCNPISGHATLYWYQQILGQGPKLLIQFQNNGVVDDSQLPKDRFSAERLKGVDSTLKIQPAKLEDSAVYLCASSRDRGIGGGANVLTFGAGSRLTVL.